The 23 T cell receptor beta chains below all came from one sample that was sequenced in a study of T-cell reconstitution after alpha-beta-depleted transplantation in children. The library targeted TCRbeta and was prepared with unique molecular identifiers. Each CDR3 protein gets one entry after TCRdb re-called the PCR reads with MiXCR. The table includes some 400,000 distinct CDR3 sequences, approximately 20% detected once. The input for sequencing was PBMCs from the stem cell graft donor, taken from the stem cell graft. Receptor source: a human donor who donated a stem cell graft to a child with acute myeloid leukemia.

This clonotype was found many times. The chain couples TRBV29-1 to TRBJ2-7; a possible D gene is TRBD2 (7 bases). V shed 3 bases and J shed 2 bases, with 14 bases lying between them. Germline lookup yields CDR1 SQVTM and CDR2 ANQGSEA. The CDR3 is 14 amino acids. The CDR3 sequence is CSVEMGGGTYEQYF. The CDR3 DNA reads as TGCAGCGTTGAGATGGGAGGGGGTACCTACGAGCAGTACTTC.

This clonotype was recorded a few times. V is TRBV29-1 and J is TRBJ1-2, with 7 bases identical to TRBD1. The CDR3 covers 12 residues. The J segment lost 8 bases and the V segment lost 4 bases, leaving 7 bases of the junction unmatched. Germline-derived CDR1 and CDR2 are SQVTM and ANQGSEA. CDR3 protein: CSVVTGFGGYTF. CDR3 DNA: TGCAGCGTTGTGACAGGGTTTGGCGGCTACACCTTC.

This clonotype was seen once. The chain combines TRBV11-2 with TRBJ2-3, with a tentative D call TRBD1 (6 bases). The germline V gene has CDR1 SGHAT and CDR2 FQNNGV. The CDR3 loop spans 15 amino acids. V lost 1 base and J lost 5, with 13 bases in between. The CDR3 loop reads CASSLGAGELDTQYF. The CDR3 coding sequence is TGTGCCAGCAGCTTAGGGGCAGGGGAGTTAGATACGCAGTATTTT.

This clonotype was found a few times. The chain links TRBV10-3 to TRBJ2-1, with TRBD2 matching over 11 bases. Germline V lookup: CDR1 ENHRY, CDR2 SYGVKD. This CDR3 has 15 residues. The trim removed 6 bases at V and 3 bases at J, leaving 4 bases unmatched. As DNA, the CDR3 is TGTGCCATCAGGAAAGGGACTAGCGGCTACAATGAGCAGTTCTTC. Its protein product is CAIRKGTSGYNEQFF.

Ten or more counts support this clonotype. This chain joins TRBV6-2 or TRBV6-3 and TRBJ2-1; 9 bases match TRBD1. Germline CDR1 reads MNHEY; CDR2 reads SVGEGT. V shed 0 bases, J shed 7 bases, and the junction held 10 bases outside the gene matches. The CDR3 loop spans 17 amino acids. CDR3 amino acids: CASSYSRGTGRRNEQFF. The CDR3 region has the DNA TGTGCCAGCAGTTACTCCAGGGGGACAGGGAGGCGGAATGAGCAGTTCTTC.

The rearrangement uses TRBV5-1 and TRBJ2-7; 9 positions match TRBD2. The CDR3 length is 15 residues. J lost 0 bases, V lost 0 bases, and 1 base had no gene match. CDR1 is SGHRS, CDR2 YFSETQ, per germline. This chain's CDR3 is CASSLGSGGSYEQYF. The CDR3 coding sequence is TGCGCCAGCAGCTTGGGTAGCGGGGGCTCCTACGAGCAGTACTTC.

The gene calls are TRBV6-5 and TRBJ2-5, with TRBD1 matching over 7 bases. V dropped 4 bases and J dropped 1; count of bases not matched to a gene: 6. CDR1 is MNHEY and CDR2 is SVGAGI in the germline V gene. The CDR3 is 15 residues long. The CDR3: CASSLGQISQETQYF. The CDR3 DNA sequence: TGTGCCAGCAGTTTGGGACAGATCTCCCAAGAGACCCAGTACTTC.

V and J are TRBV27 and TRBJ1-5; 7 nucleotides match TRBD1. The V and J ends lost 8 bases and 2 bases, in that order; junction bases with no gene match: 21. The germline CDR1 and CDR2 sequences are MNHEY and SMNVEV (reference sequence). The CDR3 runs to 19 residues. The CDR3 sequence: CASSTSRTGGLLGNQPQHF. CDR3 bases: TGTGCCAGCTCCACCTCGAGGACAGGAGGATTACTGGGCAATCAGCCCCAGCATTTT.

This clonotype is a singleton in its sample. The chain recombines TRBV25-1 with TRBJ2-1, with 8 positions matching TRBD2. The length of the CDR3 is 15 residues. Germline V gene lookup returns CDR1 MGHDK and CDR2 SYGVNS. Trimming took 4 bases from V and 9 from J; bases not matched to a gene: 11. CDR3: CASSAYLTSGSEQFF. CDR3 sequence (DNA): TGTGCCAGCAGTGCTTACCTTACTAGCGGCAGTGAGCAGTTCTTC.

The rearrangement joins TRBV27 to TRBJ2-4, with D perhaps matching TRBD1 or TRBD2 (5 bases each). From germline, CDR1 is MNHEY and CDR2 SMNVEV (reference sequence). CDR3 length equals 14 residues. V gave up 4 bases and J gave up 12 bases, with 19 bases separating them. This CDR3 is CASSYSGAYYPQYF. As DNA, the CDR3 is TGTGCCAGCAGTTATTCCGGGGCATACTACCCTCAGTACTTC.

On this clonotype itself: An end of the junction does not agree with germline; a read error may underlie this. V and J are TRBV6-1 and TRBJ1-1; no reliable D call. The CDR3 runs to 13 residues. The germline V gene encodes CDR1 MNHNS and CDR2 SASEGT. CDR3 sequence: CASHPSKNIEAFF. The CDR3 coding sequence is TGTGCCAGCCACCCTAGTAAGAACATTGAAGCTTTCTTT.

The V and J genes are TRBV2 and TRBJ2-7, with TRBD2 matching over 9 bases. CDR3 length equals 14 residues. Germline trimming cut 7 bases from V and 7 bases from J; bases unmatched to any gene: 11. The germline V gene has CDR1 SNHLY and CDR2 FYNNEI. The CDR3 loop reads CASTEWTSEGEQYF. The CDR3, as DNA: TGTGCCAGCACCGAATGGACTAGCGAGGGAGAGCAGTACTTC. The full variable domain, its missing parts supplied by reference TRBV2 and TRBJ2-7, is EPEVTQTPSHQVTQMGQEVILRCVPISNHLYFYWYRQILGQKVEFLVSFYNNEISEKSEIFDDQFSVERPDGSNFTLKIRSTKLEDSAMYFCASTEWTSEGEQYFGPGTRLTVT.

The chain links TRBV6-5 to TRBJ2-1; the match to TRBD2 covers 14 bases. This CDR3 comprises 16 residues. J lost 7 bases, V lost 2 bases, and 4 bases had no gene match. CDR1 is MNHEY and CDR2 is SVGAGI in the germline V gene. This CDR3 reads CASSYGLAGGENEQFF. The CDR3 bases are TGTGCCAGCAGTTACGGACTAGCGGGAGGAGAGAATGAGCAGTTCTTC.

The sample holds a few counts of this clonotype. This rearrangement joins TRBV4-2 to TRBJ1-5; D not resolved. V lost 0 bases, J lost 9 bases, and 6 bases lay in between. This CDR3 is 12 amino acids long. Germline CDR1 reads LGHNA; CDR2 reads YNFKEQ. The CDR3, as DNA: TGTGCCAGCAGCCAAGATTTTGGGCCCCAGCATTTT. Encoded protein: CASSQDFGPQHF.

This clonotype was counted only a few times. In DNA form, the CDR3 reads TGCAGCGCTCAGGGGACAGGGTCACCAAACGAGCAGTACTTC. Translation: CSAQGTGSPNEQYF. This chain links TRBV29-1 with TRBJ2-7; 9 positions agree with TRBD1. J gave up 5 bases and V 7 bases, and 12 bases lay outside the gene matches. Germline V gene sequence: CDR1 SQVTM, CDR2 ANQGSEA. This CDR3 contains 14 residues.

V is TRBV24-1 and J is TRBJ2-6; possibly TRBD2 for D (5 bases). V lost 9 bases to trimming and J lost 0 bases, with 5 bases between them. Germline assignment: CDR1 KGHDR and CDR2 SFDVKD. The CDR3 has 13 residues. The CDR3 spells CATGGSGANVLTF. The CDR3 region has the DNA TGTGCCACCGGAGGCTCTGGGGCCAACGTCCTGACTTTC.

This clonotype appeared a few times. The chain couples TRBV24-1 to TRBJ2-7; 7 bases are a match to TRBD2. The CDR3 runs to 14 residues. After removal of 7 bases from V and 5 bases from J, the junction contained 10 bases not matched to a gene. Germline CDR1 and CDR2: KGHDR and SFDVKD. The CDR3 reads CATRSWRELNEQYF. In DNA, the CDR3 is TGTGCCACCAGATCTTGGCGGGAGTTGAACGAGCAGTACTTC.

The V call is TRBV12-3 or TRBV12-4, the J call TRBJ2-1, with D perhaps TRBD2 (6 bases). The CDR3 is 17 amino acids. The V gene lost 3 bases and the J gene lost 5 bases, with 20 bases spanning the gap. CDR3 sequence reads: CASSFEVLGGKDNEQFF. DNA of the CDR3: TGTGCCAGCAGTTTTGAGGTCCTGGGCGGGAAAGACAATGAGCAGTTCTTC.

V and J are TRBV12-3 or TRBV12-4 and TRBJ2-5; the match to TRBD1 covers 7 bases. This CDR3 spans 17 amino acids. J gave up 0 bases and V 5 bases, and 12 bases lay outside the gene matches. The CDR3 loop reads CASSRDRRPQYQETQYF. CDR3 nucleotides: TGTGCCAGCAGTCGGGACAGACGCCCCCAGTACCAAGAGACCCAGTACTTC.

The chain employs TRBV4-3 and TRBJ1-1; TRBD1 matches 8 bases. Germline CDR1 reads LGHNA; CDR2 reads YSLEER. This CDR3 comprises 13 residues. V lost 5 bases and J lost 4; bases outside the gene matches: 3. CDR3 nucleotides: TGCGCCAGCAGCGCAACAGGGGGCACTGAAGCTTTCTTT. This codes for CASSATGGTEAFF.

This clonotype came up a few times. V and J are TRBV5-1 and TRBJ2-3, with unresolved D. This CDR3 region has 13 residues. V was cut by 4 bases and J by 1 base, with 7 bases left in between. Per germline, CDR1 SGHRS and CDR2 YFSETQ. The CDR3 sequence: CASSHEGTDTQYF. The CDR3 region has the DNA TGCGCCAGCAGCCACGAGGGCACAGATACGCAGTATTTT. The full variable domain, completed using reference TRBV5-1 and TRBJ2-3, is KAGVTQTPRYLIKTRGQQVTLSCSPISGHRSVSWYQQTPGQGLQFLFEYFSETQRNKGNFPGRFSGRQFSNSRSEMNVSTLELGDSALYLCASSHEGTDTQYFGPGTRLTVL.

A few counts support this clonotype. V is TRBV6-5 and J is TRBJ2-7; a possible D gene is TRBD2 (6 bases). Germline lookup yields CDR1 MNHEY and CDR2 SVGAGI. The CDR3 runs to 18 residues. V shed 0 bases and J shed 9 bases, with 27 bases lying between them. This CDR3 is CASSYSKAGRGISVTQYF. The CDR3 DNA is TGTGCCAGCAGTTACTCGAAGGCGGGGAGAGGGATCTCTGTTACGCAGTACTTC.

This clonotype showed up just a few times. This chain joins TRBV4-3 and TRBJ2-7, with 10 bases that match TRBD2. With V trimmed by 0 bases and J by 0 bases, 2 bases remained unmatched. The CDR3 has 16 residues. The germline CDR1 and CDR2 sequences are LGHNA and YSLEER. The CDR3 DNA sequence: TGCGCCAGCAGCCAAGAGACTAGCGGGTTCTCCTACGAGCAGTACTTC. This encodes CASSQETSGFSYEQYF.